The sequence of this T cell receptor beta chain was determined in a study of blood T cells in healthy people across ages. General study results and limits: The CMV status of each donor remained undetermined, and this could have confounded shifts in expanded clonotypes.

CDR3 size: 15 residues. Per the germline V gene, CDR1 is SGHTA and CDR2 is FQGNSA. The V gene end was trimmed by 2 bases and the J gene end by 6 bases; junction bases not matched to a gene: 7. Each donor had about 9.6 milliliters of peripheral blood drawn. Combining a sample-barcoded 5' primer with a J-beta primer mix, a second PCR ran for 7 to 11 cycles. The authors tagged each cDNA molecule using a template-switch adaptor with 12 random nucleotides. Each CDR3 protein is one row after TCRdb ran MiXCR on the 5' RACE reads. The sample carries 920,000 or so distinct CDR3 sequences, more than 35% recorded once. The sample holds many counts of this clonotype. Antigen specificity is unknown.

Sample: blood. The chain uses TRBV7-2 and TRBJ2-3, with TRBD2 matching 8 bases. The TCR was taken from a woman in her sixties in good health. CDR3: CASSLKLAARDTQYF. The CDR3 DNA follows: TGTGCCAGCAGCTTAAAACTAGCGGCTCGGGATACGCAGTATTTT.